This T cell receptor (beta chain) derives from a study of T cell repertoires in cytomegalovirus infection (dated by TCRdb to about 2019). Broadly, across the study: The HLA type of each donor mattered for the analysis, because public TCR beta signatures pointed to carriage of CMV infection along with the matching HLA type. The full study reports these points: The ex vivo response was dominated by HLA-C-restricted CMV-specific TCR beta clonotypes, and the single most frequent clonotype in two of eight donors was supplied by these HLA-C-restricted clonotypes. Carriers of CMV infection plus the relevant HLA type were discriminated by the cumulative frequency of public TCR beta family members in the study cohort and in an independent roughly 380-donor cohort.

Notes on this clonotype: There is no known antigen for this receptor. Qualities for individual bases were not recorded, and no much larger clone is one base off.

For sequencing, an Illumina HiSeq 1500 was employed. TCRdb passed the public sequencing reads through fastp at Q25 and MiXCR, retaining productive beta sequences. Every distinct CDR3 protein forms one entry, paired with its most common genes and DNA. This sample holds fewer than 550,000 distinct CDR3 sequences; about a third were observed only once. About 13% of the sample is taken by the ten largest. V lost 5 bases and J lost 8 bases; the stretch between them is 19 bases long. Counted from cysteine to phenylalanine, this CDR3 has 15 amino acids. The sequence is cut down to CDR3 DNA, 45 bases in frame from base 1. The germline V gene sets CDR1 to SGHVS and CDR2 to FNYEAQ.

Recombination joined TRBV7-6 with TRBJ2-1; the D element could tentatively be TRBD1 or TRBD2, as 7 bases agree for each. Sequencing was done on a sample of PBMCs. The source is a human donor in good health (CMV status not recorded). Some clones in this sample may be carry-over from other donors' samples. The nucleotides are TGTGCCAGCAGCCCCCAGGGGGGGCCTAGTCATGAGCAGTTCTTC. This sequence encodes CASSPQGGPSHEQFF.